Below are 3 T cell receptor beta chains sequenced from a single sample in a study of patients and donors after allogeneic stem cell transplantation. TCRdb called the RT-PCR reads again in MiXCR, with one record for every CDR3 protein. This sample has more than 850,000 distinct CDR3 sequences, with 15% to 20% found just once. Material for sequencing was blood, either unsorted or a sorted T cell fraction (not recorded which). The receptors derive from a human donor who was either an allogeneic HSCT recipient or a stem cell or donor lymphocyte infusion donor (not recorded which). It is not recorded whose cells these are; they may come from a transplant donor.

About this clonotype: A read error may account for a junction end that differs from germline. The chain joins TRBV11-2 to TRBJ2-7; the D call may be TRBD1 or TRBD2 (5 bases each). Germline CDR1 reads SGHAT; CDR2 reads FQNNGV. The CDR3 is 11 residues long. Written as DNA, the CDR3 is TGTGCCAGCAGCCCTAGTGGGACCCTGAACTTC. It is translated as CASSPSGTLNF.

The chain's CDR3 is CAISYFGGTETQYF. As DNA, the CDR3 is TGTGCCATCAGCTACTTTGGGGGGACGGAGACCCAGTACTTC. The chain combines TRBV10-3 with TRBJ2-5, with a tentative D call TRBD2 (6 bases). V gave up 6 bases and J gave up 5 bases, with 16 bases separating them. CDR1 and CDR2 (germline): ENHRY, SYGVKD. The CDR3 length is 14 residues.

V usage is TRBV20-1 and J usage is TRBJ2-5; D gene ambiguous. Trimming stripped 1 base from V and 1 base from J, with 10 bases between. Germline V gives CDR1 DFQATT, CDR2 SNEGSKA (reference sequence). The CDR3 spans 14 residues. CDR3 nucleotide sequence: TGCAGTGCTAGAGTGAACACGCTCCAAGAGACCCAGTACTTC. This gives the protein CSARVNTLQETQYF.